One and the same sample provided the 17 T cell receptor beta chains below, sequenced in a study of blood T cell repertoires in COVID-19 (TCRdb year 2020). Libraries came from the immunoSEQ multiplex PCR assay. Here the immuneACCESS table is served through TCRdb, limited to in-frame sequences with V and J called. Missing clones are a known gap in these copies; in checked studies unresolved V genes cover under half, and the rest lacks a known reason. The sample table contains 85,000 or so clones; only one count was recorded for approximately 80% of them. The ten largest account for about 40% of the sample. Sequenced material: peripheral blood. These TCRs come from an elderly man with acute or convalescent COVID-19.

In nucleotides, the CDR3 is TGTGCCAGTAGTATTCTTCTAGGGACAGGGGATTATGGCTACACCTTC. Translation gives CASSILLGTGDYGYTF. The chain carries TRBV19 and TRBJ1-2; 10 bases fit TRBD1. CDR1 is LNHDA, CDR2 SQIVND, per germline (reference sequence). V lost 3 bases and J lost 5; bases outside the gene matches: 9. This CDR3 is built from 16 residues.

This clone came up once. The rearrangement joins TRBV5-6 to TRBJ2-7; D is uncertain. The CDR3 extends over 16 amino acids. V lost 1 base, J lost 0 bases, and 14 bases lay in between. CDR1 and CDR2 (germline): SGHDT, YYEEEE. CDR3 sequence (DNA): TGTGCCAGCAGCTTGTGGATGGGCCTTAGCTCCTACGAGCAGTACTTC. Translated: CASSLWMGLSSYEQYF. The full variable domain, rest sourced from reference TRBV5-6 and TRBJ2-7, is DAGVTQSPTHLIKTRGQQVTLRCSPKSGHDTVSWYQQALGQGPQFIFQYYEEEERQRGNFPDRFSGHQFPNYSSELNVNALLLGDSALYLCASSLWMGLSSYEQYFGPGTRLTVT.

The chain has TRBV7-9 and TRBJ1-2; 8 nucleotides line up with TRBD1. CDR3 size: 12 residues. Germline CDR1 SEHNR, CDR2 FQNEAQ (reference sequence). After removal of 7 bases from V and 7 bases from J, the junction contained 5 bases not matched to a gene. The CDR3 here is CASTQGAGGYTF. CDR3 coding DNA: TGTGCCAGCACCCAGGGGGCTGGTGGCTACACCTTC.

The rearrangement uses TRBV19 and TRBJ1-1; the D gene is possibly TRBD1 (5 bases). The V and J ends lost 2 bases and 3 bases respectively, with 10 bases between them. The germline gives CDR1 LNHDA, CDR2 SQIVND (reference sequence). The CDR3 is made up of 14 amino acids. This CDR3 reads CASSIQGTDTEAFF. In nucleotides, the CDR3 is TGTGCCAGTAGTATACAGGGTACGGACACTGAAGCTTTCTTT.

This chain uses TRBV11-2 with TRBJ2-5; 8 nucleotides match TRBD1. V gave up 5 bases and J gave up 1 base; unmatched junction bases: 6. This CDR3 comprises 15 residues. Germline V gene lookup returns CDR1 SGHAT and CDR2 FQNNGV. The CDR3 coding sequence is TGTGCCAGCAGCGCGCGGACAGGGATCCAAGAGACCCAGTACTTC. It yields the protein CASSARTGIQETQYF.

The chain recombines TRBV18 with TRBJ2-3; D not resolved. CDR1 is KGHSH, CDR2 LQKENI, per germline. The length of the CDR3 is 14 residues. The V gene lost 3 bases and the J gene lost 0 bases, with 7 bases spanning the gap. Here the CDR3 DNA reads TGTGCCAGCTCACCGGCGGCTAGCACAGATACGCAGTATTTT. Encoded protein: CASSPAASTDTQYF.

The genes are TRBV6-5 and TRBJ1-1, with a tentative D call TRBD1 (6 bases). This CDR3 comprises 14 residues. The V gene's germline CDR1 is MNHEY and CDR2 SVGAGI. V lost 6 bases, J lost 0 bases, and 11 bases lay in between. CDR3 sequence: CASSRQVLNTEAFF. The CDR3 DNA reads TGTGCCAGCAGCCGACAGGTACTGAACACTGAAGCTTTCTTT.

The V gene is TRBV7-2, the J gene TRBJ2-1; TRBD2 aligns across 10 bases. This CDR3 is built from 15 residues. Germline assignment: CDR1 SGHTA and CDR2 FQGNSA. V lost 6 bases, J lost 8 bases, and 10 bases stayed unmatched. The CDR3 DNA reads as TGTGCCAGCAGAGAACTAGCGGGACCAATTGATGAGCAGTTCTTC. Residues: CASRELAGPIDEQFF.

The rearrangement joins TRBV18 to TRBJ2-1, with 8 bases that match TRBD1. Trimming removed 6 bases from V and 10 bases from J; junction bases left unmatched: 5. The CDR3 spans 12 residues. The germline V gene encodes CDR1 KGHSH and CDR2 LQKENI. CDR3 protein: CASSSGGGEQFF. CDR3 DNA sequence: TGTGCCAGCTCCTCAGGGGGCGGGGAGCAGTTCTTC.

This clone has only a few counts. The chain employs TRBV6-2 or TRBV6-3 and TRBJ2-7; 12 bases map to TRBD2. The junction had 2 bases not matched to a gene; V was cut back by 5 bases and J by 6 bases. Per the germline V gene, CDR1 is MNHEY and CDR2 is SVGEGT. The CDR3 covers 13 residues. The CDR3: CASSQLAGGEQYF. As DNA, the CDR3 is TGTGCCAGCAGTCAACTAGCGGGAGGCGAGCAGTACTTC.

The J gene is TRBJ2-5, the V gene TRBV5-1; TRBD2 might be the D (5 bases). The CDR3 contains 12 residues. The germline V gene has CDR1 SGHRS and CDR2 YFSETQ. V lost 0 bases to trimming and J lost 5 bases, with 5 bases between them. The CDR3 is CASSLGEETQYF. The CDR3 nucleotides are TGCGCCAGCAGCTTGGGGGAGGAGACCCAGTACTTC.

This chain uses TRBV7-3 with TRBJ2-3, with a possible D match to TRBD1 (6 bases). This CDR3 region has 15 residues. Trimming took 5 bases from V and 5 from J, leaving 17 bases between them. In germline, CDR1 is SGHTA, CDR2 FQGTGA. CDR3 in amino acids: CASSEQGPSGDTQYF. As DNA, the CDR3 is TGTGCCAGCAGCGAACAGGGCCCCTCCGGAGATACGCAGTATTTT.

In this sample, this clone turned up once. The J gene is TRBJ2-7, the V gene TRBV27; TRBD2 matches 12 bases. The length of the CDR3 is 15 residues. The V segment lost 6 bases and the J segment 4 bases; nucleotides outside the gene matches: 7. Germline V gene lookup returns CDR1 MNHEY and CDR2 SMNVEV (reference sequence). The CDR3 DNA reads as TGTGCCAGCAGCGCCACTAGCGGGAGGACTTACGAGCAGTACTTC. This codes for CASSATSGRTYEQYF.

CDR3 amino acids: CASSPPRTARDTQYF. In DNA form, the CDR3 reads TGTGCCAGCTCACCACCGCGGACAGCCCGGGATACGCAGTATTTT. The rearrangement uses TRBV18 and TRBJ2-3, with D possibly being TRBD1 (6 bases). The germline V gene has CDR1 KGHSH and CDR2 LQKENI. CDR3 size: 15 residues. V gave up 0 bases and J gave up 6 bases, with 13 bases separating them.

This clone has just a few counts. The chain joins TRBV6-6 to TRBJ2-3; 7 bases are a match to TRBD1. From germline, CDR1 is MNHNY and CDR2 SVGAGI (reference sequence). The CDR3 loop spans 15 amino acids. Trimming at V came to 2 bases and at J to 2 bases, leaving 4 bases not matched to a gene. CDR3 residues: CASSYRGGDTDTQYF. For the CDR3, the DNA is TGTGCCAGCAGTTACCGAGGGGGCGACACAGATACGCAGTATTTT.

The chain has TRBV3-1 (or the pseudogene TRBV3-2) and TRBJ1-5; maybe TRBD1 (6 bases). V shed 4 bases and J shed 5 bases, with 18 bases lying between them. Germline V gene sequence: CDR1 LGHDT, CDR2 YNNKEL (reference sequence). CDR3 length: 16 amino acids. The CDR3 reads CASSLTHGTKDQPQHF. CDR3 coding DNA: TGTGCCAGCAGCCTCACCCACGGGACAAAAGATCAGCCCCAGCATTTT.

The gene calls are TRBV7-9 and TRBJ2-4; D may be TRBD1 (5 bases). CDR3 size: 17 residues. Germline values: CDR1 SEHNR, CDR2 FQNEAQ (reference sequence). The germline V and J ends were trimmed by 5 bases and 0 bases, with 17 bases remaining between them. CDR3 coding DNA: TGTGCCAGCAGCCCCTACGGACAAGGCTCAGCCAAAAACATTCAGTACTTC. It codes for CASSPYGQGSAKNIQYF.